The clone carrying this TCR beta chain was recorded at least ten times. Its antigen is unidentified. CDR1 is SNHLY and CDR2 is FYNNEI in the germline V gene. CDR3 length: 14 amino acids. The V gene lost 0 bases and the J gene lost 8 bases, with 13 bases spanning the gap. This record comes from a study of regulatory T cells in long-lasting Graves disease. The time point here: newly diagnosed GD, antithyroid drugs for less than 3 months. The TCR library used RNA extracted from PBMCs. Relying on iRepertoire HTBI primers and Arm-PCR of CDR3 regions, the team built TCR beta libraries. TCRdb analysed the multiplex PCR reads with MiXCR anew, one entry per CDR3 protein. The table records roughly 350,000 distinct CDR3 sequences, over 15% of them present only once. Study-level points and caveats: A limited number of samples was an acknowledged limitation. New patients shared over 800 public clonotypes, fewer than the approximately 2,700 shared by persistent patients. Persistent disease exhibited a predilection for TRBV28, TRBJ1-2 and TRBJ2-5.

A further study also used this sample, focusing on T cells in Graves' hyperthyroidism and ophthalmopathy. This second report adds: Ophthalmopathy and stable hyperthyroidism were told apart by a 13 V-J model.

The TCR was taken from a man aged 40-55 years with Graves disease. The V call is TRBV2, the J call TRBJ1-2; D unresolved. The starting material was peripheral blood mononuclear cells (PBMCs), obtained at new diagnosis, from a patient treated with antithyroid drugs. The CDR3 reads CASSEAGISGGYTF. As DNA, the CDR3 is TGTGCCAGCAGTGAAGCCGGGATTTCAGGCGGCTACACCTTC.